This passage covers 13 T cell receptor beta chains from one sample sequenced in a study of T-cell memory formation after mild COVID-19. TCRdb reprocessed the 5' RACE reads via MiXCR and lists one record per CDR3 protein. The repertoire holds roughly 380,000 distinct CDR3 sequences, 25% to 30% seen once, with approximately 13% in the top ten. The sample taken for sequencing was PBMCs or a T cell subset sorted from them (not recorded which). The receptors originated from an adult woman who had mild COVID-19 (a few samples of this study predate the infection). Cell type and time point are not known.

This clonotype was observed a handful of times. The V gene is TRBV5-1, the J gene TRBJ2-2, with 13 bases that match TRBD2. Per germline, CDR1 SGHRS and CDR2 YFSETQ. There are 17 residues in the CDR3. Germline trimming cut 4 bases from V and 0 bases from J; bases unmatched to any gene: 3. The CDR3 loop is CASSKGLAGSNTGELFF. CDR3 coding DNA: TGCGCCAGCAGCAAGGGACTAGCGGGGTCGAACACCGGGGAGCTGTTTTTT. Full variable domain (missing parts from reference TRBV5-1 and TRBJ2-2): KAGVTQTPRYLIKTRGQQVTLSCSPISGHRSVSWYQQTPGQGLQFLFEYFSETQRNKGNFPGRFSGRQFSNSRSEMNVSTLELGDSALYLCASSKGLAGSNTGELFFGEGSRLTVL.

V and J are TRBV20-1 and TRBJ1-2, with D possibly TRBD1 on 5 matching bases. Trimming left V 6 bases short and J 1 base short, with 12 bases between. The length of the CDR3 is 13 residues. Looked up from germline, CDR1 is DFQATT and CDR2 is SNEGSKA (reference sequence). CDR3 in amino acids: CSATGGVNYGYTF. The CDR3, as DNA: TGCAGTGCCACCGGGGGGGTTAACTATGGCTACACCTTC.

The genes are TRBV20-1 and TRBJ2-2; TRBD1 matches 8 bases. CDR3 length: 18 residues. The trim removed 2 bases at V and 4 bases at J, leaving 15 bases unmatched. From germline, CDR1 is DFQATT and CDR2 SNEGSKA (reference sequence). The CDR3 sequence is CSARPPRGDRSATGELFF. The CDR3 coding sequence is TGCAGTGCTAGACCGCCGAGGGGGGACAGGTCGGCCACCGGGGAGCTGTTTTTT.

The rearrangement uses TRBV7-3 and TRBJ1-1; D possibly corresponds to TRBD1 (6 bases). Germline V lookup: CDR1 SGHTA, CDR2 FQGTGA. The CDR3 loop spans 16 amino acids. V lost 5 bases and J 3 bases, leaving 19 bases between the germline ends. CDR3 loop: CASSRGSRGPHTEAFF. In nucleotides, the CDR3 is TGTGCCAGCAGCCGCGGGTCCAGGGGCCCACACACTGAAGCTTTCTTT.

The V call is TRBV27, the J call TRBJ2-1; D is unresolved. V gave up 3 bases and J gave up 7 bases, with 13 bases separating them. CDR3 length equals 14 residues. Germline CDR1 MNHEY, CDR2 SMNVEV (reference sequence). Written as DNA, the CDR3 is TGTGCCAGCAGTTTTGTGGGCCCAGGAAATGAGCAGTTCTTC. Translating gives CASSFVGPGNEQFF.

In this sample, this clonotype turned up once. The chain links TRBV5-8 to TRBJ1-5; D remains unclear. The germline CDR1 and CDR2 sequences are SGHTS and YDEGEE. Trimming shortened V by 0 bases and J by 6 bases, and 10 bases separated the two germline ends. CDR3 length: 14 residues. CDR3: CASSLGGFLQPQHF. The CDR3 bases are TGTGCCAGCAGCTTGGGAGGGTTCCTTCAGCCCCAGCATTTT.

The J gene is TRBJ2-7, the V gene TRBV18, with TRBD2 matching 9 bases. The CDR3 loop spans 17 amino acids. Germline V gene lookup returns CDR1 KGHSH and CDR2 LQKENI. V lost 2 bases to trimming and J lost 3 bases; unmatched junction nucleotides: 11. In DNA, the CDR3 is TGTGCCAGCTCACCAAAAGGGCGGACTAGCGCCTACTACGAGCAGTACTTC. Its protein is CASSPKGRTSAYYEQYF.

CDR3 in DNA: TGTGCCAGCAGTGGGACCTCTGAAGCTTTCTTT. The encoded protein is CASSGTSEAFF. The V call is TRBV2, the J call TRBJ1-1; D gene uncertain. CDR3 length equals 11 residues. Trimming pared 4 bases from V and 6 bases from J, leaving 6 bases between. In germline, CDR1 is SNHLY, CDR2 FYNNEI.

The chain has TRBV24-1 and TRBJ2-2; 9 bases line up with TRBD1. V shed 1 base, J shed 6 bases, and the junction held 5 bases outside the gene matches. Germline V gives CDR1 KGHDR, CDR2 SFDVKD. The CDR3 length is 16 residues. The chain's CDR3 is CATSDFGTGKSGELFF. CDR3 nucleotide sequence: TGTGCCACCAGTGATTTCGGGACAGGGAAGTCCGGGGAGCTGTTTTTT.

The CDR3: CASSQERTSGRSGWETQYF. CDR3 DNA: TGCGCCAGCAGCCAGGAGAGGACTAGCGGGAGGAGCGGGTGGGAGACCCAGTACTTC. The V gene is TRBV4-3, the J gene TRBJ2-5, with 14 bases aligning to TRBD2. The V gene's germline CDR1 is LGHNA and CDR2 YSLEER. This CDR3 is 19 amino acids long. Germline trimming cut 3 bases from V and 5 bases from J; bases unmatched to any gene: 14.

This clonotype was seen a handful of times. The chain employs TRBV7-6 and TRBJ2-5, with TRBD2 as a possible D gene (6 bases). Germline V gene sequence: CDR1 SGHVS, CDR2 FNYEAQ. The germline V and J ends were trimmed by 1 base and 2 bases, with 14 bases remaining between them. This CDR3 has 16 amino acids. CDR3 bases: TGTGCCAGCAGCTTAGGGTCAGGGACTGTACAAGAGACCCAGTACTTC. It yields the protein CASSLGSGTVQETQYF.

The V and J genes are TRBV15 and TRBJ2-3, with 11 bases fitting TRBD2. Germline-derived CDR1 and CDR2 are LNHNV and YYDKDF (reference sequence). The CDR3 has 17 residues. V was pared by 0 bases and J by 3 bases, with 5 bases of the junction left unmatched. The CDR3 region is CATSRELAGGKTDTQYF. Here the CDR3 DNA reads TGTGCCACCAGCAGAGAGTTAGCGGGAGGGAAGACAGATACGCAGTATTTT.

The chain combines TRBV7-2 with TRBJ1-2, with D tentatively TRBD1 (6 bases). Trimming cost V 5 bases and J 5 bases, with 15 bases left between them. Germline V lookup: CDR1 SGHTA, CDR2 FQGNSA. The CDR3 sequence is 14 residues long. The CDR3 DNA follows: TGTGCCAGCAGCGGACGGACAGTAAAATATGGCTACACCTTC. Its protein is CASSGRTVKYGYTF. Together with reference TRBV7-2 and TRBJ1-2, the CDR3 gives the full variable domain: GAGVSQSPSNKVTEKGKDVELRCDPISGHTALYWYRQSLGQGLEFLIYFQGNSAPDKSGLPSDRFSAERTGGSVSTLTIQRTQQEDSAVYLCASSGRTVKYGYTFGSGTRLTVV.